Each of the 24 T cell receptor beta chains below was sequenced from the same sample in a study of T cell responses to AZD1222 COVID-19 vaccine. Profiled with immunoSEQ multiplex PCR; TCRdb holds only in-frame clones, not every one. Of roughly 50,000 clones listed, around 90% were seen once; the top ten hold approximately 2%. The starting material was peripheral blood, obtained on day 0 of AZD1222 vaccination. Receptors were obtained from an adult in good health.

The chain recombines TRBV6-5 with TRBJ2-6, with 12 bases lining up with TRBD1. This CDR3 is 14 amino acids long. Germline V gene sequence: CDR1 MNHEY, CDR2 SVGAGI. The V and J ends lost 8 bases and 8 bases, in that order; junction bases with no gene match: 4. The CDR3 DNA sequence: TGTGCCAGCGGCGGGACAGGGGGCACCAACGTCCTGACTTTC. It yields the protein CASGGTGGTNVLTF.

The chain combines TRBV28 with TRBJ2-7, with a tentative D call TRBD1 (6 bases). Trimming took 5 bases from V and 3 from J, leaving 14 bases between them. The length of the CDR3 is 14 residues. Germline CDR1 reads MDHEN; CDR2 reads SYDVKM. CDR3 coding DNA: TGTGCCAGCAGTAGAGGGGGAGAGGTCTACGAGCAGTACTTC. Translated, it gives CASSRGGEVYEQYF.

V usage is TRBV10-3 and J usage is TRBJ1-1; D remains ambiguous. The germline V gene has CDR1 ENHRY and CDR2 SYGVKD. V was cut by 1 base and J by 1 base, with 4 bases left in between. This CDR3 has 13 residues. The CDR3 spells CAISELPNTEAFF. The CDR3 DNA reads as TGTGCCATCAGTGAGTTGCCGAACACTGAAGCTTTCTTT.

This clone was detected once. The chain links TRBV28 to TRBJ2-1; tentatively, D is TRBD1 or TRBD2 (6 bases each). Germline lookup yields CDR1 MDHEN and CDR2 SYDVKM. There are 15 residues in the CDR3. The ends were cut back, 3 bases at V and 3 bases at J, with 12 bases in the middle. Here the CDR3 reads CASSLWGADYNEQFF. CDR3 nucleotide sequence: TGTGCCAGCAGTTTGTGGGGGGCAGACTACAATGAGCAGTTCTTC.

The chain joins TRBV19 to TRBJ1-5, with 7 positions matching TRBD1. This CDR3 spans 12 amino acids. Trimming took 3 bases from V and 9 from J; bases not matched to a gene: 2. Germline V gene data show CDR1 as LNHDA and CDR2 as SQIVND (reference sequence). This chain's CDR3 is CASSIAGGPQHF. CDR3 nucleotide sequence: TGTGCCAGTAGTATCGCAGGGGGGCCCCAGCATTTT.

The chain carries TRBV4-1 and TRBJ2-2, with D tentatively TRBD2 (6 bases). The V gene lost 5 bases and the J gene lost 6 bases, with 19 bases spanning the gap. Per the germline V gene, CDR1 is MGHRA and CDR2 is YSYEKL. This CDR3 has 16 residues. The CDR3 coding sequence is TGCGCCAGCAGCGGGATTTGGGCTAGCGCCTCCGGGGAGCTGTTTTTT. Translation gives CASSGIWASASGELFF.

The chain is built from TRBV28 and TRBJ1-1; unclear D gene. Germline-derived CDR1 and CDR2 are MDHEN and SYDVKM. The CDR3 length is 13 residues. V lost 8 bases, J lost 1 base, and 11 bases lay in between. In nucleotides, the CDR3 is TGTGCCAGCCTACGTTACTCGAACACTGAAGCTTTCTTT. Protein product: CASLRYSNTEAFF.

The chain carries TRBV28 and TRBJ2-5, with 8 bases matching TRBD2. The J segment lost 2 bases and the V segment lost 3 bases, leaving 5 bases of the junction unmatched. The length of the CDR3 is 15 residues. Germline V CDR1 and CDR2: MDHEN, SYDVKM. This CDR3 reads CASSFTRGGQETQYF. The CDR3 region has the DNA TGTGCCAGCAGTTTCACTCGCGGGGGGCAAGAGACCCAGTACTTC.

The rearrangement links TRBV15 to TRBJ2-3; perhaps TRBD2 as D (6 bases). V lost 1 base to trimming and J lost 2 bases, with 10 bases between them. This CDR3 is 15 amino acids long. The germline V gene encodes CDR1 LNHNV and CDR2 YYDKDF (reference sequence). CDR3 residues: CATSRGLRDTDTQYF. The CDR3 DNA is TGTGCCACCAGCAGAGGGTTGCGGGACACAGATACGCAGTATTTT.

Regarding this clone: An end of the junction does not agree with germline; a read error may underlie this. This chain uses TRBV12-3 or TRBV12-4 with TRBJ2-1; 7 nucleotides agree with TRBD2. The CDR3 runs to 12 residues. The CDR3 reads CASSLVPGRLIF. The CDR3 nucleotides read TGTGCCAGCAGTTTAGTACCCGGGAGGCTGATCTTC.

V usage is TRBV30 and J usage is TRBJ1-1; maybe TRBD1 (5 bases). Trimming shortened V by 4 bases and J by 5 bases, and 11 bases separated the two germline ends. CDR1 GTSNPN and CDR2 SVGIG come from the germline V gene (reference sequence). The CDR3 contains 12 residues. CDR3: CAWTGRVTEAFF. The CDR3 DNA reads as TGTGCCTGGACGGGCAGGGTAACTGAAGCTTTCTTT.

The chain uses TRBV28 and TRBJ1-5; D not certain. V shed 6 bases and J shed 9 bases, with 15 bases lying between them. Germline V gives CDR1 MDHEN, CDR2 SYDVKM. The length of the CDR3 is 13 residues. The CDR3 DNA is TGTGCCAGCAGCAAATGGGGATCCCGGCCCCAGCATTTT. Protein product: CASSKWGSRPQHF.

CDR3 sequence reads: CASSLAGTSGYEQYF. In DNA, the CDR3 is TGTGCCAGCAGCTTAGCCGGGACTAGCGGGTACGAGCAGTACTTC. V gene TRBV5-4 combines with J gene TRBJ2-7, with TRBD2 matching 12 bases. V lost 2 bases, J lost 4 bases, and 4 bases stayed unmatched. There are 15 residues in the CDR3. The germline gives CDR1 SGHNT, CDR2 YYREEE (reference sequence).

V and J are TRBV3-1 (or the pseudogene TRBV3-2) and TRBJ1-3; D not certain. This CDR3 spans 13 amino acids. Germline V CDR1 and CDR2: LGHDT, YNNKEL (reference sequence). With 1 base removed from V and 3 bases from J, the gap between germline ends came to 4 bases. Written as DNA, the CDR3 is TGTGCCAGCAGCCAAGCTGTTGGAAACACCATATATTTT. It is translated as CASSQAVGNTIYF.

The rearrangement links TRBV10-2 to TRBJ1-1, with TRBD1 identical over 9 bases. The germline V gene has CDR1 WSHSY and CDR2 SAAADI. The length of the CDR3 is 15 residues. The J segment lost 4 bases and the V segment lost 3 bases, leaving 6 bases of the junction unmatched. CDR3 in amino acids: CASSDETGGGTEAFF. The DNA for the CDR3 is TGCGCCAGCAGTGATGAGACAGGGGGAGGCACTGAAGCTTTCTTT.

CDR3 coding DNA: TGTGCCAGCAGTTGGCGGGCTGGGATCAACACTGAAGCTTTCTTT. Encoded protein: CASSWRAGINTEAFF. The chain is built from TRBV6-2 or TRBV6-3 and TRBJ1-1; the D is unclear. Germline V gene lookup returns CDR1 MNHEY and CDR2 SVGEGT. V gave up 4 bases and J gave up 2 bases, with 14 bases separating them. This CDR3 is built from 15 residues.

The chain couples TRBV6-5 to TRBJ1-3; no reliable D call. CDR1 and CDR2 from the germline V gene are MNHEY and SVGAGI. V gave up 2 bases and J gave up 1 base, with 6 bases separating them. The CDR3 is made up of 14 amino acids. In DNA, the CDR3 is TGTGCCAGCAGTTACCAACCATCTGGAAACACCATATATTTT. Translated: CASSYQPSGNTIYF.

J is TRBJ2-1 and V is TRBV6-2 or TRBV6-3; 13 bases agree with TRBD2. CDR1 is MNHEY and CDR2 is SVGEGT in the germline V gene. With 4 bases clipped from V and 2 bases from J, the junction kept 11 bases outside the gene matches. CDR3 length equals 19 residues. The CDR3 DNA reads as TGTGCCAGCAGTTCCACTAGCGGGAGGGCCAATGGAGCCTACAATGAGCAGTTCTTC. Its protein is CASSSTSGRANGAYNEQFF.

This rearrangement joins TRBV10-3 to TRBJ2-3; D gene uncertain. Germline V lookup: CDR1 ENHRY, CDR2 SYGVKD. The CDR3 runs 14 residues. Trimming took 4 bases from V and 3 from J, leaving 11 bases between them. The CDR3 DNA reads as TGTGCCATCAGTGTTGGGAAAGGTACAGATACGCAGTATTTT. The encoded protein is CAISVGKGTDTQYF.

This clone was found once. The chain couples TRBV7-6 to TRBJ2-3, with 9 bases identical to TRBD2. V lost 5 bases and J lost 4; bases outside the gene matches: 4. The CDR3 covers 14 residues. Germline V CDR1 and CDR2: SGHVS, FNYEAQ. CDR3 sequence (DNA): TGTGCCAGCAGCCTGGGACTAGCCTCAGATACGCAGTATTTT. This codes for CASSLGLASDTQYF.

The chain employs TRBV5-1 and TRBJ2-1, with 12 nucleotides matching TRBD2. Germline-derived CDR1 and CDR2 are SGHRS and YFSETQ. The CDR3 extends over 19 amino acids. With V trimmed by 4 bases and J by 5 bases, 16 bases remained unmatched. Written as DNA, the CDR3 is TGCGCCAGCAGCCCAACCGGAGTTCCTAGCGGGAGGGGGAACAATGAGCAGTTCTTC. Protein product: CASSPTGVPSGRGNNEQFF.

CDR3 protein: CASSTKTRVTEAFF. Written as DNA, the CDR3 is TGTGCCAGTAGTACAAAAACGCGGGTGACTGAAGCTTTCTTT. The gene calls are TRBV19 and TRBJ1-1, with D uncertain. This CDR3 has 14 residues. V lost 4 bases and J 5 bases, leaving 14 bases between the germline ends. The germline V gene encodes CDR1 LNHDA and CDR2 SQIVND (reference sequence).

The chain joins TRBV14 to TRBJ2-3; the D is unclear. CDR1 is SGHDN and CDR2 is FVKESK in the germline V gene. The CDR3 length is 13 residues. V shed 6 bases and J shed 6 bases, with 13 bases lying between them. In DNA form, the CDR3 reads TGTGCCAGCAGTCCAAGACTCGAGGATACGCAGTATTTT. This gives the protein CASSPRLEDTQYF.

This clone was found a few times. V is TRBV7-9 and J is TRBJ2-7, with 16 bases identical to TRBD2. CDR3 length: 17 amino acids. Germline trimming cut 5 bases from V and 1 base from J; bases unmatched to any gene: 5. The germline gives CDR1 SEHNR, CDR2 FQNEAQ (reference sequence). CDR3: CASSPGTSGRESYEQYF. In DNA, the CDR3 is TGTGCCAGCAGCCCCGGGACTAGCGGGAGGGAGTCCTACGAGCAGTACTTC.